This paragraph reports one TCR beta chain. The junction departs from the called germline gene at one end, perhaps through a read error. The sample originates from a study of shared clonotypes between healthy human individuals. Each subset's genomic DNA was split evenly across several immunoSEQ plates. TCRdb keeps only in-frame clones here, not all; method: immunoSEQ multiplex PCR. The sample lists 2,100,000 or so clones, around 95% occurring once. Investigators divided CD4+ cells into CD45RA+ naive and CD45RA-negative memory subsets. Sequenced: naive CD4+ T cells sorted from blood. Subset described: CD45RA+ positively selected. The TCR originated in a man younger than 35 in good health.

The CDR3 DNA reads TGTGCCAGCAGTTTAGAAAAGGCCAGGGGGCTTGAACCTTTCTTT. As protein: CASSLEKARGLEPFF. This chain connects TRBV28 to TRBJ1-1, with TRBD1 identical over 8 bases. The length of the CDR3 is 15 residues. Germline CDR1 reads MDHEN; CDR2 reads SYDVKM.